The clone carrying this T cell receptor beta chain occurred a few times. Trimming removed 3 bases from V and 6 bases from J; junction bases left unmatched: 16. The CDR3 runs to 18 residues. CDR1 is SGHVS, CDR2 FQNEAQ, per germline. These data are taken from a study of T cells in Graves' hyperthyroidism and ophthalmopathy. Amplification of TCR beta CDR3 regions was performed using RNA transcripts as template. Initially, a first-round RT-PCR of the TCR CDR3 employed the HTBI primer set. Each CDR3 protein gets one entry after TCRdb re-called the multiplex PCR reads with MiXCR. The data show around 200,000 distinct CDR3 sequences, more than 15% seen once.

This receptor was taken from a woman between 45 and 65 years old with Graves' hyperthyroidism. Sequenced sample: blood. The chain uses TRBV7-8 and TRBJ2-2, with TRBD2 matching 7 bases. The chain's CDR3 is CASSFPGNGGYGAGELFF. The CDR3 nucleotides read TGTGCCAGCAGCTTCCCTGGAAACGGGGGGTACGGCGCCGGGGAGCTGTTTTTT.